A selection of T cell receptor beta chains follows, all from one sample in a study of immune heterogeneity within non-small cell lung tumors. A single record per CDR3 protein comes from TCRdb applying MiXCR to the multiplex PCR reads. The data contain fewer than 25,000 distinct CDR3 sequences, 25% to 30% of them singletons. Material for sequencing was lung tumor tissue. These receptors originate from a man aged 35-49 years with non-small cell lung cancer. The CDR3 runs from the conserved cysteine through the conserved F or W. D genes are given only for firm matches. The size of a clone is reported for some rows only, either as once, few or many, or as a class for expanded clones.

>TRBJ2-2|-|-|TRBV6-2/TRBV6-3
TGTGCCCGCCCCCGAGGGGGGCCGGGTACCGGGGAGCTCTTTTTT
CARPRGGPGTGELFF
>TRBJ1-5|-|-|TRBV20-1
TGCAGTGCTCCACAGGGAGTCAATCAGCCCCAGCATTTT
CSAPQGVNQPQHF
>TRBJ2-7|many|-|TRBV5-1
TGCGCCAGCAGCTTGGTCGCCGTGGGACCCGAGCAGTACTTC
CASSLVAVGPEQYF
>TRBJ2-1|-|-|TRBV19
TGTGCCAGTAGTATCACAGGGAGGGACAATGAGCAGTTCTTC
CASSITGRDNEQFF
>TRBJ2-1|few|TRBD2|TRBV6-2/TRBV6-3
TGTGCCAGCAGTTACTTACTAGCGGGCTACAATGAGCAGTTCTTC
CASSYLLAGYNEQFF
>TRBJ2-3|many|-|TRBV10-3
TGTGCCATCAGTGAGTTCGTAGGGAGGGGGACAGATACGCAGTATTTT
CAISEFVGRGTDTQYF
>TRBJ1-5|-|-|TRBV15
TGTGCCACCAGCAGATATTTTGGTGGAGGTCAGCCCCAGCATTTT
CATSRYFGGGQPQHF
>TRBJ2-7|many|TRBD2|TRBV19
TGTGCCAGTAGTGCCACCGGGACTAGAATCTACGAGCAGTACTTC
CASSATGTRIYEQYF
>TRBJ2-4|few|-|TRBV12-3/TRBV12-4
TGTGCCAGCAATTTGGGGTCCTCAGCCAAAAACATTCAGTACTTC
CASNLGSSAKNIQYF
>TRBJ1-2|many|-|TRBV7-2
TGTGCCAGCAGCTTAGTGGGGAACTATGGCTACACCTTC
CASSLVGNYGYTF
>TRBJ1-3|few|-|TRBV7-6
TGTGCCAGCAGCTTAGCGAGTCAGCGGCTGAGCTCTGGAAACACCATATATTTT
CASSLASQRLSSGNTIYF
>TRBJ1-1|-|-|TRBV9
TGTGCCAGCAGCGTAGGCCCGGGCACTGAAGCTTTCTTT
CASSVGPGTEAFF
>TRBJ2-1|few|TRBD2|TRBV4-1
TGCGCCAGCAGCCATTGGACTAGCGGAGTCAGGGATGAGCAGTTCTTC
CASSHWTSGVRDEQFF
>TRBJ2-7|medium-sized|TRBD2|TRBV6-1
TGTGCCAGCACTAGCGGTTCCTACGAGCAGTACTTC
CASTSGSYEQYF
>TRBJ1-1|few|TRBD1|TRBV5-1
TGCGCCAGCAGCCCTGGACAGGAGAACACTGAAGCTTTCTTT
CASSPGQENTEAFF
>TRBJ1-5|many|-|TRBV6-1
TGTGCCAGCAGAGCTCGGTCTGGGACAACTAGCAATCAGCCCCAGCATTTT
CASRARSGTTSNQPQHF
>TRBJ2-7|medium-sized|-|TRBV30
TGTGCCTGGGGGAGATCCCACGAGCAGTACTTC
CAWGRSHEQYF
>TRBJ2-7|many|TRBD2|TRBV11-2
TGTGCCAGCAGCTTAGACCGACTAGCGGACATCTACGAGCAGTACTTC
CASSLDRLADIYEQYF
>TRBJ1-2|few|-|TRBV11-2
TGTGCCAGCAGCTTATCGGACAGCAACTATGGCTACACCTTC
CASSLSDSNYGYTF
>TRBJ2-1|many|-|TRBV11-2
TGTGCCAGCAGCCTTCCGGGCCCTTCCAATGAGCAGTTCTTC
CASSLPGPSNEQFF
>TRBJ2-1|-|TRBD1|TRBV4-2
TGTGCCAGCAGCCAAGTGAGGACAGGGACCTACAATGAGCAGTTCTTC
CASSQVRTGTYNEQFF
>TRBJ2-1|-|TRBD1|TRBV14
TGTGCCAGCAGCCAATGGACAGGGGGCACCTACAATGAGCAGTTCTTC
CASSQWTGGTYNEQFF
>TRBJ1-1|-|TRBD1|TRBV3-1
TGTGCCAGCAGCCGTGGGACAGGGGGTATGAACACTGAAGCTTTCTTT
CASSRGTGGMNTEAFF
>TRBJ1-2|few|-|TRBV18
TGTGCCAGCTCACCCACCCAGACGGGCTATGGCTACACCTTC
CASSPTQTGYGYTF
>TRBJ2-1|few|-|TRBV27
TGTGCCAGCAGAGCCGGGACCCGTGCCTACAATGAGCAGTTCTTC
CASRAGTRAYNEQFF
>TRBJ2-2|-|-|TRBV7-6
TGTGCCAGTAACAGGGTCGCCGGGGAGCTGTTTTTT
CASNRVAGELFF
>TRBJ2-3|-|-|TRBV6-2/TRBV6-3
TGTGCCAGCAGCACTGAAATTCAGGGGTTGGGGAAAGGAGCACAGATACAGTATTTT
CASSTEIQGLGKGAQIQYF
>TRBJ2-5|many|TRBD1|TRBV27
TGTGCCAGCACCTATCCCCGAACAGGGGCAGAGACCCAGTACTTC
CASTYPRTGAETQYF
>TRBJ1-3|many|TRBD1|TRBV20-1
TGCAGTGTTCCCTCGGGACAGTACTCTGGAAACACCATATATTTT
CSVPSGQYSGNTIYF
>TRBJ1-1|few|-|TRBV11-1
TGTGCCAGCAGCTTAGCGGGACACATGAACACTGAAGCTTTCTTT
CASSLAGHMNTEAFF
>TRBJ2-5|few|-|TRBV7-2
TGTGCCAGCAGCTCTCTGGGGGCGGGGGAGACCCAGTACTTC
CASSSLGAGETQYF
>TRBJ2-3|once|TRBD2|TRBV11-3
TGTGCCAGCAGCTTAGGACTAGCGGGATCGGCTACGAAGTATTTT
CASSLGLAGSATKYF